This T cell receptor beta chain was recovered during a study of blood T cell repertoires in COVID-19. About the study: PBMCs, B-cell-depleted T cells, or T cells provided the cDNA or gDNA that made up the material.

Per the original methods: Using reference gene primer amplification, nucleated cell counts were estimated. The protocol was immunoSEQ multiplex PCR, while the TCRdb copy is restricted to in-frame clones and leaves out a portion. Clonal size and the V and J genes are those of that table, whereas D and trimming came from the DNA. The sample has about 400,000 clones, roughly 88% seen once. Germline V gene sequence: CDR1 LGHNA, CDR2 YNFKEQ. Between the trimmed V and J ends, which lost 1 base and 1 base, there was a span of 13 bases. The CDR3 is made up of 16 amino acids. This chain joins TRBV4-2 and TRBJ1-2, with D possibly matching TRBD1 (6 bases). The specimen sequenced was PBMCs or T cells enriched from blood (not recorded which). This sequence originates from a woman in her forties with acute COVID-19. The CDR3 DNA is TGTGCCAGCAGCCAAGCCCTGGACAGTTATAACTATGGCTACACCTTC. Its protein is CASSQALDSYNYGYTF.